Each of the 28 T cell receptor beta chains below was sequenced from the same sample in a study of cytomegalovirus exposure and HLA in healthy donors. A multiplex PCR was run with 60 Vbeta primers and 13 Jbeta primers. Some clones are missing from TCRdb's copy, which holds only in-frame ones; the method was immunoSEQ multiplex PCR. The sample contains over 200,000 clones, approximately 70% of which appear only once. Material: PBMCs. The receptors were gathered from a man between 40 and 49 years old in good health and CMV-seropositive.

The rearrangement links TRBV11-2 to TRBJ2-5, with TRBD2 matching 7 bases. CDR1 and CDR2 from the germline V gene are SGHAT and FQNNGV. The CDR3 length is 16 residues. V shed 4 bases, J shed 5 bases, and the junction held 13 bases outside the gene matches. In DNA form, the CDR3 reads TGTGCCAGCAGCTCCCTTTTGGGAGGGGTCACGGAGACCCAGTACTTC. Translated: CASSSLLGGVTETQYF.

J is TRBJ2-7 and V is TRBV6-1, with 11 nucleotides matching TRBD1. Germline CDR1 MNHNS, CDR2 SASEGT. The junction had 2 bases not matched to a gene; V was cut back by 4 bases and J by 0 bases. The CDR3 has 15 amino acids. The CDR3 protein is CASSAGTGGSYEQYF. The CDR3 nucleotides are TGTGCCAGCAGTGCCGGGACAGGGGGCTCCTACGAGCAGTACTTC.

The J gene is TRBJ1-4, the V gene TRBV19; D unresolved. Germline assignment: CDR1 LNHDA and CDR2 SQIVND (reference sequence). Trimming pared 4 bases from V and 13 bases from J, leaving 16 bases between. The length of the CDR3 is 13 residues. CDR3 coding DNA: TGTGCCAGTAGTACGCTCCGAGGATCCGGACTGTTTTTT. It specifies CASSTLRGSGLFF.

The V call is TRBV5-1, the J call TRBJ2-1, with a tentative D call TRBD1 (6 bases). This CDR3 spans 16 amino acids. V dropped 4 bases and J dropped 5 bases, with 19 bases sitting between them. Germline CDR1 reads SGHRS; CDR2 reads YFSETQ. The CDR3, as DNA: TGCGCCAGCAGCCTACAAACAGGGAGAGTCGACAATGAGCAGTTCTTC. Amino acids: CASSLQTGRVDNEQFF.

DNA of the CDR3: TGTGCCAGCAGCCAGGCCCCTAGCGGGGGGGCCACCGGGGAGCTGTTTTTT. Translated: CASSQAPSGGATGELFF. This rearrangement joins TRBV4-2 to TRBJ2-2, with 12 bases fitting TRBD2. Trimming cost V 3 bases and J 4 bases; bases outside gene matches: 6. This CDR3 contains 17 residues. Germline CDR1 LGHNA, CDR2 YNFKEQ.

In this sample, this clone turned up once. The V call is TRBV10-1, the J call TRBJ2-5, with TRBD2 matching 8 bases. Germline V lookup: CDR1 WNHNN, CDR2 SYGVQD (reference sequence). V was pared by 2 bases and J by 1 base, with 6 bases of the junction left unmatched. This CDR3 region has 16 residues. CDR3 sequence: CASSEDVSGAQETQYF. The CDR3 nucleotides are TGCGCCAGCAGTGAGGACGTTAGCGGGGCCCAAGAGACCCAGTACTTC.

The genes are TRBV6-4 and TRBJ2-1; 7 bases fit TRBD2. V shed 5 bases, J shed 6 bases, and the junction held 4 bases outside the gene matches. The CDR3 covers 13 residues. CDR1 is MRHNA and CDR2 is SNTAGT in the germline V gene. The CDR3 loop is CASSTSAPNEQFF. CDR3 DNA sequence: TGTGCCAGCAGTACTAGCGCTCCCAATGAGCAGTTCTTC.

For this clone: At one boundary the junction diverges from the germline segment, which might be a read error. The CDR3 sequence is CANSSASSDTGELFF. The CDR3 nucleotides are TGTGCCAACAGCTCCGCCTCTAGCGACACCGGGGAGCTGTTTTTT. The genes are TRBV5-4 and TRBJ2-2, with D perhaps TRBD2 (6 bases). Germline CDR1 and CDR2: SGHNT and YYREEE (reference sequence). The CDR3 consists of 15 residues.

The V and J genes are TRBV5-1 and TRBJ1-2; unclear D gene. This CDR3 is built from 13 residues. V was shortened by 0 bases and J by 6 bases, with 9 bases between the two germline ends. Germline CDR1 is SGHRS and CDR2 is YFSETQ. CDR3 sequence (DNA): TGCGCCAGCAGCTTGGGAGGGAGCCATGGCTACACCTTC. The encoded protein is CASSLGGSHGYTF.

This chain uses TRBV11-1 with TRBJ2-3; TRBD2 aligns across 8 bases. The CDR3 runs to 14 residues. Germline CDR1 reads SGHAT; CDR2 reads FQDESV (reference sequence). J lost 6 bases, V lost 7 bases, and 9 bases had no gene match. In DNA, the CDR3 is TGTGCCAGCAATGAAGCGGGGGATGTGGATACGCAGTATTTT. Translated, it gives CASNEAGDVDTQYF.

The rearrangement links TRBV5-6 to TRBJ2-1; 8 bases are shared with TRBD2. V lost 2 bases to trimming and J lost 1 base; unmatched junction nucleotides: 5. The CDR3 runs to 16 residues. The germline V gene has CDR1 SGHDT and CDR2 YYEEEE. Here the CDR3 DNA reads TGTGCCAGCAGCTTAGGCGGGGGGAAGTCCTACAATGAGCAGTTCTTC. Protein product: CASSLGGGKSYNEQFF. Complete variable domain (other parts from reference TRBV5-6 and TRBJ2-1): DAGVTQSPTHLIKTRGQQVTLRCSPKSGHDTVSWYQQALGQGPQFIFQYYEEEERQRGNFPDRFSGHQFPNYSSELNVNALLLGDSALYLCASSLGGGKSYNEQFFGPGTRLTVL.

The V call is TRBV4-2, the J call TRBJ2-1; D not resolved. Trimming removed 4 bases at V and 4 bases at J, with 17 bases between. The CDR3 is made up of 16 amino acids. Germline V gene data show CDR1 as LGHNA and CDR2 as YNFKEQ. The CDR3 DNA reads TGTGCCAGCAGCCTAAACTCCCCTCAACCATACAATGAGCAGTTCTTC. Amino acid sequence: CASSLNSPQPYNEQFF.

This chain connects TRBV5-5 to TRBJ1-4; D unclear. Germline V CDR1 and CDR2: SGHKS, YYEKEE (reference sequence). Trimming shortened V by 0 bases and J by 2 bases, and 8 bases separated the two germline ends. This CDR3 has 15 amino acids. The CDR3 loop is CASSLVPTTNEKLFF. CDR3 nucleotide sequence: TGTGCCAGCAGCTTGGTTCCTACTACTAATGAAAAACTGTTTTTT.

The chain joins TRBV6-6 to TRBJ2-7; D perhaps matches TRBD1 (5 bases). Germline lookup yields CDR1 MNHNY and CDR2 SVGAGI (reference sequence). The CDR3 is 14 amino acids. The V gene lost 0 bases and the J gene lost 2 bases, with 8 bases spanning the gap. The CDR3 coding sequence is TGTGCCAGCAGTTACTCGGACAATCCCTACGAGCAGTACTTC. Translated: CASSYSDNPYEQYF.

This clone was seen a handful of times. The genes are TRBV21-1 and TRBJ1-2. TRBV21-1 is a documented pseudogene. The CDR3 consists of 14 residues. In nucleotides, the CDR3 is TGTGCCAGCAGCAAACGTGTGGGGGGCTATGGCTACACCTTC. Protein sequence: CASSKRVGGYGYTF.

V is TRBV6-5 and J is TRBJ2-1; TRBD2 aligns across 8 bases. Unmatched junction bases numbered 1, after V lost 0 bases and J lost 3 bases. Germline assignment: CDR1 MNHEY and CDR2 SVGAGI. The CDR3 has 15 amino acids. The chain's CDR3 is CASSYSRGVYNEQFF. DNA for the CDR3: TGTGCCAGCAGTTACTCGCGGGGGGTCTACAATGAGCAGTTCTTC.

The V gene is TRBV29-1, the J gene TRBJ1-3; 9 bases map to TRBD1. The J call may be wrong; the DNA end is better matched by TRBJ2-2. The CDR3 length is 14 residues. Germline lookup yields CDR1 SQVTM and CDR2 ANQGSEA. CDR3 DNA: TGCAGCGTCGGGGACAGGGCGAACACCGGGGAGCTGTTTTTT. The encoded protein is CSVGDRANTGELFF.

V is TRBV13 and J is TRBJ2-1; 10 bases are shared with TRBD2. The length of the CDR3 is 16 residues. CDR1 PRHDT and CDR2 FYEKMQ come from the germline V gene (reference sequence). V shed 5 bases, J shed 3 bases, and the junction held 7 bases outside the gene matches. For the CDR3, the DNA is TGTGCCAGCAGCCTCTCTACTAGCGGGGTCTACAATGAGCAGTTCTTC. Amino acid sequence: CASSLSTSGVYNEQFF.

The CDR3 loop is CASSRGQTTGELFF. DNA of the CDR3: TGTGCCAGCAGCCGGGGACAGACCACCGGGGAGCTGTTTTTT. The V gene is TRBV7-9, the J gene TRBJ2-2; 7 bases agree with TRBD1. In germline, CDR1 is SEHNR, CDR2 FQNEAQ (reference sequence). V was pared by 5 bases and J by 4 bases, with 4 bases of the junction left unmatched. The CDR3 length is 14 residues.

This chain links TRBV28 with TRBJ2-7; TRBD1 aligns across 10 bases. This CDR3 spans 15 amino acids. The junction had 10 bases not matched to a gene; V was cut back by 6 bases and J by 5 bases. Germline-derived CDR1 and CDR2 are MDHEN and SYDVKM. CDR3 in amino acids: CASSLLRDRGNEQYF. CDR3 DNA: TGTGCCAGCAGCCTACTCCGGGACAGGGGTAACGAGCAGTACTTC.

This clone was detected only a few times. The sample contains more than one DNA sequence encoding this CDR3. The rearrangement joins TRBV6-5 to TRBJ2-2, with D perhaps TRBD2 (6 bases). The CDR3 has 14 amino acids. With 2 bases removed from V and 5 bases from J, the gap between germline ends came to 9 bases. Per the germline V gene, CDR1 is MNHEY and CDR2 is SVGAGI. The CDR3: CASSYDSGTGELFF. CDR3 DNA sequence: TGTGCCAGCAGTTACGACAGCGGGACCGGGGAGCTGTTTTTT.

Comment on this clone: Other DNA sequences in the same sample also yield this CDR3. The V gene is TRBV29-1, the J gene TRBJ2-7; 8 positions match TRBD1. The trim removed 3 bases at V and 1 base at J, leaving 5 bases unmatched. The CDR3 extends over 14 amino acids. The germline gives CDR1 SQVTM, CDR2 ANQGSEA. CDR3 in DNA: TGCAGCGTTGATGGCACAGGGGGTTCCTACGAGCAGTACTTC. This gives the protein CSVDGTGGSYEQYF.

This clone was observed a single time. The chain employs TRBV5-4 and TRBJ1-2, with D unclear. The germline gives CDR1 SGHNT, CDR2 YYREEE (reference sequence). V lost 5 bases and J lost 2, with 10 bases in between. The CDR3 contains 13 residues. The CDR3 is CASRPPANYGYTF. CDR3 DNA: TGTGCCAGCAGGCCTCCCGCGAACTATGGCTACACCTTC. Full variable domain (remainder filled in from reference TRBV5-4 and TRBJ1-2): ETGVTQSPTHLIKTRGQQVTLRCSSQSGHNTVSWYQQALGQGPQFIFQYYREEENGRGNFPPRFSGLQFPNYSSELNVNALELDDSALYLCASRPPANYGYTFGSGTRLTVV.

As to this clone: Other DNA sequences from this sample encode an identical CDR3 as well. The CDR3 loop reads CASSIGPGQASEQYF. The CDR3 nucleotides are TGTGCCAGTAGTATAGGACCGGGACAGGCTTCCGAGCAGTACTTC. The rearrangement joins TRBV19 to TRBJ2-7, with 8 bases lining up with TRBD1. Germline V gene sequence: CDR1 LNHDA, CDR2 SQIVND (reference sequence). The CDR3 sequence is 15 residues long. Trimming took 1 base from V and 6 from J; bases not matched to a gene: 8.

This clone was seen a handful of times. The chain joins TRBV4-3 to TRBJ2-7; 8 bases align to TRBD1. The CDR3 consists of 13 residues. J lost 9 bases, V lost 0 bases, and 4 bases had no gene match. Germline V lookup: CDR1 LGHNA, CDR2 YSLEER. The CDR3 sequence is CASSQETGAGQYF. The CDR3 DNA follows: TGCGCCAGCAGCCAAGAGACAGGGGCCGGGCAGTACTTC.

V usage is TRBV10-2 and J usage is TRBJ2-2, with a weak D call TRBD2 (6 bases). V was clipped by 0 bases and J by 6 bases, with 8 bases between them. Germline V gene sequence: CDR1 WSHSY, CDR2 SAAADI. This CDR3 has 14 residues. CDR3 in amino acids: CASSESAGSGELFF. The CDR3 nucleotides are TGCGCCAGCAGTGAGTCGGCGGGGTCCGGGGAGCTGTTTTTT.

This clone appeared a single time. The V and J genes are TRBV19 and TRBJ2-7, with TRBD1 matching 8 bases. This CDR3 spans 16 amino acids. Trimming cost V 2 bases and J 4 bases; bases outside gene matches: 10. CDR1 and CDR2 (germline): LNHDA, SQIVND (reference sequence). CDR3 DNA: TGTGCCAGTAGTATAAGCTCCGGACAGGGTCTTTACGAGCAGTACTTC. Its translation is CASSISSGQGLYEQYF.

This clone was observed once. The chain has TRBV15 and TRBJ1-1; D is perhaps TRBD1 (5 bases). From germline, CDR1 is LNHNV and CDR2 YYDKDF (reference sequence). V was shortened by 1 base and J by 5 bases, with 11 bases between the two germline ends. CDR3 length: 14 amino acids. The CDR3 DNA is TGTGCCACCAGCAGAGGGGGGGGAAGGACTGAAGCTTTCTTT. Translated: CATSRGGGRTEAFF. The whole variable domain, remainder taken from reference TRBV15 and TRBJ1-1, is DAMVIQNPRYQVTQFGKPVTLSCSQTLNHNVMYWYQQKSSQAPKLLFHYYDKDFNNEADTPDNFQSRRPNTSFCFLDIRSPGLGDTAMYLCATSRGGGRTEAFFGQGTRLTVV.